These 9 T cell receptor beta chains were all obtained from the same sample, sequenced in a study of TIL therapy for anti-PD-1-resistant metastatic lung cancer. This was the immunoSEQ v3 assay. The repertoire was sequenced with immunoSEQ multiplex PCR; TCRdb's copy has only in-frame clones and lacks some. Of roughly 23,000 clones in the sample, 70% to 80% were seen once. Noted time point: pre-treatment sample, taken before nivolumab and TIL therapy. The sequences come from blood, collected at baseline. These TCRs come from a person between 25 and 79 years old with non-small cell lung cancer.

The chain links TRBV10-2 to TRBJ2-1; perhaps TRBD2 as D (6 bases). Germline-derived CDR1 and CDR2 are WSHSY and SAAADI. The CDR3 is 15 amino acids. The V end lost 6 bases, the J end lost 3 bases, and 15 bases lay between the germline ends. The CDR3 protein is CASRDFTGLYNEQFF. The DNA for the CDR3 is TGCGCCAGCAGGGACTTTACGGGACTCTACAATGAGCAGTTCTTC.

In the case of this clone: Other DNA sequences in this specimen translate into the identical CDR3. V is TRBV3-1 (or the pseudogene TRBV3-2) and J is TRBJ2-6, with D unresolved. CDR1 and CDR2 (germline): LGHDT, YNNKEL (reference sequence). The ends were cut back, 2 bases at V and 4 bases at J, with 3 bases in the middle. This CDR3 comprises 13 residues. The CDR3 DNA follows: TGTGCCAGCAGCCAAAAAGGGGCCAACGTCCTGACTTTC. It specifies CASSQKGANVLTF.

The gene calls are TRBV19 and TRBJ1-6, with 8 nucleotides matching TRBD1. Unmatched junction bases numbered 7, after V lost 6 bases and J lost 9 bases. The length of the CDR3 is 14 residues. Germline V CDR1 and CDR2: LNHDA, SQIVND (reference sequence). CDR3 in DNA: TGTGCCAGTAGACCGACAGGGGAGGGTTCACCCCTCCACTTT. It codes for CASRPTGEGSPLHF.

On this clone: Germline and junction disagree at one end, which may indicate a read error. CDR3 region: CASSTGQNTGELLF. The CDR3 nucleotides are TGTGCCAGTAGTACGGGACAGAACACCGGGGAGCTGCTTTTT. The V gene is TRBV19, the J gene TRBJ2-2; 7 nucleotides line up with TRBD1. CDR3 size: 14 residues. Germline V lookup: CDR1 LNHDA, CDR2 SQIVND (reference sequence).

The chain carries TRBV27 and TRBJ2-5; D is unresolved. With 6 bases removed from V and 5 bases from J, the gap between germline ends came to 7 bases. CDR1 is MNHEY and CDR2 is SMNVEV in the germline V gene (reference sequence). CDR3 length: 11 residues. CDR3 region: CASRGGETQYF. CDR3 coding DNA: TGTGCCAGCAGGGGTGGGGAGACCCAGTACTTC.

The chain links TRBV6-6 to TRBJ1-2; D is unresolved. The germline V and J ends were trimmed by 4 bases and 3 bases, with 9 bases remaining between them. The CDR3 length is 13 residues. Germline CDR1 reads MNHNY; CDR2 reads SVGAGI (reference sequence). The CDR3 loop reads CASSSAIDYGYTF. The CDR3 nucleotides are TGTGCCAGCAGTTCCGCCATAGACTATGGCTACACCTTC.

The chain links TRBV7-9 to TRBJ2-3; D perhaps matches TRBD2 (5 bases). The V end was cut by 1 base, the J end by 4 bases, with 9 bases between. CDR1 is SEHNR, CDR2 FQNEAQ, per germline (reference sequence). CDR3 length: 14 amino acids. CDR3 bases: TGTGCCAGCAGCTTAGGGCTAGCTTCAGATACGCAGTATTTT. Translation gives CASSLGLASDTQYF.

This chain joins TRBV27 and TRBJ2-7; D could derive from TRBD1 or TRBD2 (6 bases each). The CDR3 is 13 amino acids. V lost 6 bases and J 2 bases, leaving 11 bases between the germline ends. Germline V CDR1 and CDR2: MNHEY, SMNVEV (reference sequence). The CDR3 DNA is TGTGCCAGCAGCGGGGGCGTCCCCTACGAGCAGTACTTC. This codes for CASSGGVPYEQYF.

The genes are TRBV5-1 and TRBJ1-4, with TRBD1 matching over 8 bases. The germline gives CDR1 SGHRS, CDR2 YFSETQ. CDR3 size: 14 residues. V gave up 4 bases and J gave up 6 bases; unmatched junction bases: 5. The CDR3 nucleotides read TGCGCCAGCAGCCTGACAGGGGCAGATGAAAAACTGTTTTTT. Residues: CASSLTGADEKLFF.